This is a list of T cell receptor beta chains from one sample in a study of T-cell memory formation after mild COVID-19. Via MiXCR, TCRdb re-called the 5' RACE reads, giving one row per CDR3 protein. The repertoire holds around 420,000 distinct CDR3 sequences, 24% seen once, with about 8.7% in the top ten. The material sequenced was PBMCs or a T cell subset sorted from them (not recorded which). These receptors originate from an adult woman who had mild COVID-19 (a few samples of this study predate the infection). Cell type and time point are not known. Each CDR3 is given with its conserved first and last residue. D genes are given only for firm matches. The listing skips clone size in some rows; elsewhere it reads once, few, many or a size class.

TRBJ1-5,NA,NA,TRBV27,TGTGCCAGCAGCTGGTCTGGGAGCAATCAGCCCCAGCATTTT,CASSWSGSNQPQHF
TRBJ2-3,few,NA,TRBV5-1,TGCGCCAGCACATCGGAGGGGGGCACAGATACGCAGTATTTT,CASTSEGGTDTQYF
TRBJ2-7,NA,NA,TRBV15,TGTGCCACCAGCAGAGAGGGGGTAGGGGCCGTCTACGAGCAGTACTTC,CATSREGVGAVYEQYF
TRBJ1-1,NA,NA,TRBV3-1,TGTGCCAGCAGCCAAGAGGGTAAGGGGGACACTGAAGCTTTCTTT,CASSQEGKGDTEAFF
TRBJ2-7,NA,TRBD2,TRBV13,TGTGCCAGCAGCTACCTTCCATCTAGCGGGGAGTCCTACGAGCAGTACTTC,CASSYLPSSGESYEQYF
TRBJ2-1,few,NA,TRBV7-2,TGTGCCAGCAGCGGGGATAACGAGGGCCCCTGGGGAGGTGAGCAGTTCTTC,CASSGDNEGPWGGEQFF
TRBJ2-7,many,NA,TRBV6-6,TGTGCCAGCAGTTACTCGCAGGGCTCCTACGAGCAGTACTTC,CASSYSQGSYEQYF
TRBJ1-4,NA,NA,TRBV12-3/TRBV12-4,TGTGCCAGCAGTGTGCAAGAGACGAATGAAAAACTGTTTTTT,CASSVQETNEKLFF
TRBJ1-2,NA,NA,TRBV6-6,TGTGCCAGCAGTCCTGGGGGGGGGCACGATGGCTACACCTTC,CASSPGGGHDGYTF
TRBJ1-2,NA,NA,TRBV6-5,TGTGCCAGCAGTTACTATGAGGGGTATGGCTACACCTTC,CASSYYEGYGYTF
TRBJ1-2,few,NA,TRBV3-1,TGTGCCAGCAGCCAAGATGATCTGACCGATGGCTACACCTTC,CASSQDDLTDGYTF
TRBJ2-5,NA,TRBD1,TRBV24-1,TGTGCCACCCAGGGGACAGGCGAAGAGACCCAGTACTTC,CATQGTGEETQYF
TRBJ1-2,NA,TRBD1,TRBV12-3/TRBV12-4,TGTGCCAGCAGGAGGGGACAGGGGGCGAAGGCTGGCTACACCTTC,CASRRGQGAKAGYTF
TRBJ2-7,NA,TRBD1,TRBV6-2/TRBV6-3,TGTGCCACCGAGAGCGGACAGGGGGCCTACGAGCAGTACTTC,CATESGQGAYEQYF
TRBJ2-3,NA,NA,TRBV29-1,TGCAGCGTCGATGGGGACGGGGCGTATACGCAGTATTTT,CSVDGDGAYTQYF
TRBJ1-5,many,NA,TRBV11-2,TGTGCCAGCAGCTTAGATGGAGGGAGTAGCAATCAGCCCCAGCATTTT,CASSLDGGSSNQPQHF
TRBJ1-6,NA,TRBD1,TRBV7-2,TGTGCCAGCAGCTCAGCGGGACAGCGGGTTTATAATTCACCCCTCCACTTT,CASSSAGQRVYNSPLHF
TRBJ2-5,NA,NA,TRBV20-1,TGCAGTGCTTACCGGGACCCTGGAGAGACCCAGTACTTC,CSAYRDPGETQYF
TRBJ2-5,few,NA,TRBV4-3,TGCGCCAGCAGCCAAGATATGGCAGAGACCCAGTACTTC,CASSQDMAETQYF
TRBJ1-4,NA,NA,TRBV4-1,TGCGCCAGCAGCCCCCGGACAGAGGAGGAAAAACTGTTTTTT,CASSPRTEEEKLFF
TRBJ1-4,NA,TRBD1,TRBV6-6,TGTGCCAGCAGTTACACAGGGGGTAGTGAAAAACTGTTTTTT,CASSYTGGSEKLFF
TRBJ1-1,NA,NA,TRBV25-1,TGTGCCAGCAGTAAAGGGGCGCCGGACACTGAAGCTTTCTTT,CASSKGAPDTEAFF
TRBJ2-3,NA,NA,TRBV2,TGTGCCAGCACGGGGGAAACAGATACGCAGTATTTT,CASTGETDTQYF
TRBJ1-5,NA,TRBD1,TRBV3-1,TGTGCCAGCACTAACAGGGGCTACGGTCAGCCCCAGCATTTT,CASTNRGYGQPQHF
TRBJ2-7,NA,TRBD1,TRBV5-1,TGCGCCAGCAGCCATGACAGGGCTGGTGACGAGCAGTACTTC,CASSHDRAGDEQYF
TRBJ2-2,NA,NA,TRBV7-9,TGTGCCAGCAGCCCATGGGGCACTGGGGACACCGGGGAGCTGTTTTTT,CASSPWGTGDTGELFF
TRBJ2-5,few,NA,TRBV7-3,TGTGCCAGCAGCTACGGATTAAAAGAGACCCAGTACTTC,CASSYGLKETQYF
TRBJ2-7,NA,TRBD1,TRBV27,TGTGCCAGCAGTTTCCAGGGAAGGGGGCGTGGAGAGAGCTACGAGCAGTACTTC,CASSFQGRGRGESYEQYF
TRBJ2-1,many,TRBD1,TRBV24-1,TGTGCCACCAGTGATTTGGGACAGGGAAACAGTAATGAGCAGTTCTTC,CATSDLGQGNSNEQFF
TRBJ2-2,few,NA,TRBV5-4,TGTGCCAGCAGCTCGACAACGCCCGGGGAGCTGTTTTTT,CASSSTTPGELFF
TRBJ2-1,NA,TRBD2,TRBV7-6,TGTGCCAGCAGCGCGGAGGGACTACCTTCTCAGGGTGAGCAGTTCTTC,CASSAEGLPSQGEQFF
TRBJ2-2,NA,NA,TRBV5-1,TGCGCCAGCAGACCTCGGGATTGGAACACCGGGGAGCTGTTTTTT,CASRPRDWNTGELFF
TRBJ1-1,NA,NA,TRBV20-1,TGCAGTGCTAGAGATCCGTGGAACACTGAAGCTTTCTTT,CSARDPWNTEAFF
TRBJ2-7,NA,NA,TRBV5-1,TGCGCCAGCAGCTTATCCCAGGTCGAGCAGTACTTC,CASSLSQVEQYF
TRBJ2-2,few,NA,TRBV7-7,TGTGCTAGCAGCTTAGACGCAGGCACCGGGGAGCTGTTTTTT,CASSLDAGTGELFF
TRBJ2-3,few,TRBD2,TRBV2,TGTGCCAGCAGTATCAGCCTAGCGGGCACAGATACGCAGTATTTT,CASSISLAGTDTQYF
TRBJ1-6,NA,TRBD1,TRBV9,TGTGCCAGCAGCGGCGGGACAGGGAATTCACCCCTCCACTTT,CASSGGTGNSPLHF
TRBJ2-5,few,TRBD1,TRBV7-9,TGTGCCAGCAGCCCTCCCCAACAGGGGGCGGCGGAGACCCAGTACTTC,CASSPPQQGAAETQYF
TRBJ2-5,NA,NA,TRBV6-5,TGTGCCAGCAGTTACGGGGGAGACTCGTTTCGGGAGACCCAGTACTTC,CASSYGGDSFRETQYF
TRBJ2-1,NA,NA,TRBV11-3,TGTGCCAGCAGCTTTGGAGGGGTGATCTGGAATGAGCAGTTCTTC,CASSFGGVIWNEQFF
TRBJ1-3,many,NA,TRBV5-1,TGCGCCAGCAGGGACAGCCTGAGCTCTGGAAACACCATATATTTT,CASRDSLSSGNTIYF
TRBJ2-5,few,NA,TRBV6-5,TGTGCCAGCAGTTACTTGGCTAGCAGTCGTCAAGAGACCCAGTACTTC,CASSYLASSRQETQYF
TRBJ1-2,few,NA,TRBV6-2/TRBV6-3,TGTGCCAGCAGTTACTCGTGGAGGGATGGCTACACCTTC,CASSYSWRDGYTF
TRBJ1-2,NA,TRBD1,TRBV29-1,TGCAGCGGGGGACAGGGAAATGGCTACACCTTC,CSGGQGNGYTF
TRBJ2-5,few,TRBD1,TRBV7-3,TGTGCCAGCAGCCTCGCTGGGACAGTGGGGGAGACCCAGTACTTC,CASSLAGTVGETQYF
TRBJ2-5,NA,TRBD1,TRBV7-6,TGTGCCAGCAGCTTACTAGGCGGGACAGGGGAGACCCAGTACTTC,CASSLLGGTGETQYF
TRBJ2-7,NA,NA,TRBV19,TGTGCCAGTAGTCCTCGAGCAGGGGAACCTGCTCACGAGCAGTACTTC,CASSPRAGEPAHEQYF
TRBJ1-5,NA,NA,TRBV7-9,TGTGCCAGCAGCTCGCTGGTCCGAAATCAGCCCCAGCATTTT,CASSSLVRNQPQHF
TRBJ2-5,many,NA,TRBV5-1,TGCGCCAGCAGCTTGAGGCAAGAGACCCAGTACTTC,CASSLRQETQYF
TRBJ2-3,once,NA,TRBV29-1,TGCAGCGCCACCGGGTTCGAGGATACGCAGTATTTT,CSATGFEDTQYF
TRBJ2-3,NA,NA,TRBV7-2,TGTGCCAGCAGCGATGGGGCAGGGCGACTGTATTTT,CASSDGAGRLYF
TRBJ1-6,NA,NA,TRBV3-1,TGTGCCAGCAGCCAAAGCAACAATTCACCCCTCCACTTT,CASSQSNNSPLHF
TRBJ2-5,few,TRBD2,TRBV5-1,TGCGCCAGCAGCTTGGATCCAGCGGGGGGAACCCAAGAGACCCAGTACTTC,CASSLDPAGGTQETQYF
TRBJ2-2,few,NA,TRBV12-3/TRBV12-4,TGTGCCAGCAGGTCGAGCGGTGGGACTGCCGGGGAGCTGTTTTTT,CASRSSGGTAGELFF
TRBJ2-5,NA,NA,TRBV7-2,TGTGCCAGCAGCTTTGGGGCGAGAGAGACCCAGTACTTC,CASSFGARETQYF
TRBJ2-3,NA,NA,TRBV10-3,TGTGCCACCCTGGGAGCTAGTTCAGATACGCAGTATTTT,CATLGASSDTQYF
TRBJ1-2,few,NA,TRBV29-1,TGCAGCGTTACCCCGACAGGTGAAGTGAGGGTCTATGGCTACACCTTC,CSVTPTGEVRVYGYTF
TRBJ1-5,NA,NA,TRBV24-1,TGTGCCACCAGTGATTCGACAGGCCCCAATCAGCCCCAGCATTTT,CATSDSTGPNQPQHF
TRBJ2-5,NA,NA,TRBV10-3,TGTGCCATCAGTGAGTCGAAAGAGACCCAGTACTTC,CAISESKETQYF
TRBJ2-3,many,TRBD2,TRBV4-1,TGCGCCAGCAGCAACCGGGAGGGCAGTGGAACAGATACGCAGTATTTT,CASSNREGSGTDTQYF